Listed below are T cell receptor beta chains from one sample, sequenced in a study of blood T cell repertoires in COVID-19. TCRdb's copy holds only in-frame clones and misses some; the assay was immunoSEQ multiplex PCR. The sample lists hundreds of thousands of clones; about 82% were seen once. Sequenced input: PBMCs or T cells enriched from blood (not recorded which). The receptors were sampled from a woman aged 45-59 years who had recovered from COVID-19. CDR3s include the opening cysteine and the closing phenylalanine or tryptophan. Fields, in order: clone size, D gene, V gene, J gene, CDR3 DNA, CDR3 protein. A D gene is named only where the DNA matches it firmly. Not every row has a clone size; where given, it reads once, few, many or a size class.

NA,NA,TRBV6-1,TRBJ1-1,TGTGCCAGCAGTGAAGGGAGGGGTCGGAACACTGAAGCTTTCTTT,CASSEGRGRNTEAFF
few,NA,TRBV5-8,TRBJ1-2,TGTGCCAGCAGCGAACGGGCCCACAGGGTCGGTGGCTACACCTTC,CASSERAHRVGGYTF
NA,NA,TRBV28,TRBJ1-1,TGTGCCAGCAGTCCGAGAGTTTTAACTGAAGCTTTCTTT,CASSPRVLTEAFF
NA,NA,TRBV10-3,TRBJ2-4,TGTGCCATCAGTGACAGGGGGGAGGCCAAAAACATTCAGTACTTC,CAISDRGEAKNIQYF
NA,NA,TRBV29-1,TRBJ2-1,TGCAGCGTTGAAGCGGGGAACTTCGAGCAGTTCTTC,CSVEAGNFEQFF
NA,TRBD1,TRBV18,TRBJ1-2,TGTGCCAGCTCACCAGGGACAGGGAAGTCGGACTACACCTTC,CASSPGTGKSDYTF
NA,TRBD1,TRBV5-1,TRBJ1-1,TGCGCCAGCAGCTTGGTTGCAGGGGGGAACACTGAAGCTTTCTTT,CASSLVAGGNTEAFF
NA,TRBD1,TRBV7-2,TRBJ1-1,TGTGCCAGCAGGCCTACCGGGACAGGGGGGAACACTGAAGCTTTCTTT,CASRPTGTGGNTEAFF
once,NA,TRBV19,TRBJ1-1,TGTGCCAGTAGCACAGGGCTGAACACTGAAGCTTTCTTT,CASSTGLNTEAFF
NA,NA,TRBV5-1,TRBJ2-2,TGCGCCAGCAGCCCCCGGCAGCGCAACACCGGGGAGCTGTTTTTT,CASSPRQRNTGELFF
NA,TRBD2,TRBV11-2,TRBJ2-1,TGTGCCAGCAGCGTAACCATAGCGGGAGCTGAGCAGTTCTTC,CASSVTIAGAEQFF
NA,NA,TRBV7-2,TRBJ2-7,TGTGCCAGCACCCTAGCCGAAAGGCAGGGGACATACGAGCAGTACTTC,CASTLAERQGTYEQYF
NA,TRBD1,TRBV6-5,TRBJ2-7,TGTGCCAGCAGCCCGGGACAGCACTACGAGCAGTACTTC,CASSPGQHYEQYF
NA,TRBD1,TRBV6-2/TRBV6-3,TRBJ1-2,TGTGCCAGCACCCCCAGGGGACAGCCCACTCCTAACTATGGCTACACCTTC,CASTPRGQPTPNYGYTF
NA,NA,TRBV2,TRBJ2-3,TGTGCCAGCACCGGAGGGGGGGCCGGCACAGATACGCAGTATTTT,CASTGGGAGTDTQYF
NA,NA,TRBV3-1/TRBV3-2,TRBJ1-5,TGTGCCAGCAGCCAAGGGGGCCAGGGCAACAATCAGCCCCAGCATTTT,CASSQGGQGNNQPQHF
once,NA,TRBV5-4,TRBJ2-7,TGTGCCAGCAGCCACTGGCGGGAACCCGAGAGGGGCGAGCAGTACTTC,CASSHWREPERGEQYF
NA,NA,TRBV9,TRBJ2-3,TGTGCCAGCAGCGTATCTCAGCGGGGCACAGATACGCAGTATTTT,CASSVSQRGTDTQYF
NA,TRBD2,TRBV4-1,TRBJ2-3,TGCGCCAGCAGCCCACGGGGGACTATGCGCACAGATACGCAGTATTTT,CASSPRGTMRTDTQYF
NA,TRBD2,TRBV11-2,TRBJ2-1,TGTGCCAGCAGCCCGGGACTAGCGGGTGGTGAGCAGTTCTTC,CASSPGLAGGEQFF
NA,NA,TRBV5-1,TRBJ1-3,TGCGCCAGCAGCCTAGGACAGGGAAACACCATATATTTT,CASSLGQGNTIYF
NA,TRBD1,TRBV30,TRBJ1-5,TGTGCCTGGGGACAGGGTCTCTCGCCCAATCAGCCCCAGCATTTT,CAWGQGLSPNQPQHF